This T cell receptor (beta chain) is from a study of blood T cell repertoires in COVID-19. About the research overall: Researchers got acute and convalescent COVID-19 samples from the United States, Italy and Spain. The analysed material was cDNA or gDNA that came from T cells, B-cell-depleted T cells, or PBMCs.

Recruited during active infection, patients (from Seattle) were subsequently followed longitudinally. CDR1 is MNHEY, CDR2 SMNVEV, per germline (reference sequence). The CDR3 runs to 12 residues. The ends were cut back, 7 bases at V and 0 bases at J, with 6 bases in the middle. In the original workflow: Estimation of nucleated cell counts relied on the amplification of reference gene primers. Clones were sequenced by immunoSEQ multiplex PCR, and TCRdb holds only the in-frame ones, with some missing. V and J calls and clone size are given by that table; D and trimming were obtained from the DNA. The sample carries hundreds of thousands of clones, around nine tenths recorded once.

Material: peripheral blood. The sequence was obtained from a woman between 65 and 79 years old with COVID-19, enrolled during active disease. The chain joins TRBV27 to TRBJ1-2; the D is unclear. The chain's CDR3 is CASMRANYGYTF. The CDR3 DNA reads TGTGCCAGCATGAGGGCTAACTATGGCTACACCTTC.